These 19 T cell receptor beta chains were all obtained from the same sample, sequenced in a study of blood T cell repertoires in COVID-19. Generated by immunoSEQ multiplex PCR, the TCRdb table keeps only in-frame clones and is missing some. The table shows some 110,000 clones, with roughly 80% occurring only once. The material sequenced was peripheral blood. The receptors originated from a man aged 50-59 years with acute or convalescent COVID-19.

The V gene is TRBV29-1, the J gene TRBJ2-3; 10 bases line up with TRBD2. CDR3 length equals 13 residues. The germline gives CDR1 SQVTM, CDR2 ANQGSEA. Losses at the gene ends were 7 bases for V and 2 bases for J; bases not matched to a gene: 3. In nucleotides, the CDR3 is TGCAGCGAACTAGCGGGGTACACAGATACGCAGTATTTT. Amino acid sequence: CSELAGYTDTQYF.

V usage is TRBV6-5 and J usage is TRBJ2-5; D might be TRBD2 (6 bases). Between the trimmed V and J ends, which lost 0 bases and 4 bases, there was a span of 9 bases. The length of the CDR3 is 14 residues. Germline-derived CDR1 and CDR2 are MNHEY and SVGAGI. The CDR3 coding sequence is TGTGCCAGCAGTTACTCGACTAGGGGAGAGACCCAGTACTTC. It codes for CASSYSTRGETQYF.

This sequence joins TRBV5-6 and TRBJ1-2, with D perhaps TRBD1 (6 bases). The CDR3 length is 14 residues. With 4 bases removed from V and 7 bases from J, the gap between germline ends came to 17 bases. Per germline, CDR1 SGHDT and CDR2 YYEEEE. The CDR3 sequence: CASSRYQGSSGYTF. DNA of the CDR3: TGTGCCAGCAGCCGTTATCAGGGGTCTAGTGGCTACACCTTC. The full variable domain, in which reference TRBV5-6 and TRBJ1-2 provide the parts outside the CDR3, is DAGVTQSPTHLIKTRGQQVTLRCSPKSGHDTVSWYQQALGQGPQFIFQYYEEEERQRGNFPDRFSGHQFPNYSSELNVNALLLGDSALYLCASSRYQGSSGYTFGSGTRLTVV.

The chain carries TRBV5-1 and TRBJ1-1; D gene unclear. Trimming stripped 4 bases from V and 1 base from J, with 11 bases between. The CDR3 runs 14 residues. Per germline, CDR1 SGHRS and CDR2 YFSETQ. The CDR3 region has the DNA TGCGCCAGCAGCCTCGGGTACACGAACACTGAAGCTTTCTTT. It codes for CASSLGYTNTEAFF.

The V gene is TRBV10-1, the J gene TRBJ2-2; TRBD2 might be the D (6 bases). Trimming shortened V by 3 bases and J by 5 bases, and 13 bases separated the two germline ends. The CDR3 sequence is 15 residues long. Per the germline V gene, CDR1 is WNHNN and CDR2 is SYGVQD (reference sequence). In nucleotides, the CDR3 is TGCGCCAGCAGTGAAAGTCTAGCGAGGACCGGGGAGCTGTTTTTT. Its protein is CASSESLARTGELFF.

This chain uses TRBV7-8 with TRBJ2-1, with 8 bases identical to TRBD2. J was trimmed by 5 bases and V by 1 base; bases with no gene match: 7. Per the germline V gene, CDR1 is SGHVS and CDR2 is FQNEAQ. The CDR3 covers 16 residues. DNA of the CDR3: TGTGCCAGCAGCTTAGGCCAGCGGGGGAACCACAATGAGCAGTTCTTC. This translates into CASSLGQRGNHNEQFF. Together with reference TRBV7-8 and TRBJ2-1, the CDR3 gives the full variable domain: GAGVSQSPRYKVAKRGQDVALRCDPISGHVSLFWYQQALGQGPEFLTYFQNEAQLDKSGLPSDRFFAERPEGSVSTLKIQRTQQEDSAVYLCASSLGQRGNHNEQFFGPGTRLTVL.

The table lists this clone with a count of one. The rearrangement joins TRBV30 to TRBJ1-5; a weak D match, TRBD1 (5 bases). This CDR3 has 14 residues. From germline, CDR1 is GTSNPN and CDR2 SVGIG (reference sequence). V gave up 2 bases and J gave up 0 bases, with 8 bases separating them. In DNA, the CDR3 is TGTGCCTGGAGTCTTGGGGCTAGCAATCAGCCCCAGCATTTT. Residues: CAWSLGASNQPQHF.

The gene calls are TRBV19 and TRBJ1-2; tentatively, D is TRBD1 (5 bases). The CDR3 has 12 amino acids. Germline V gene lookup returns CDR1 LNHDA and CDR2 SQIVND (reference sequence). V was trimmed by 6 bases and J by 5 bases, leaving 10 bases between them. The CDR3 reads CASRTGLYGYTF. The DNA for the CDR3 is TGTGCCAGTAGAACAGGACTATATGGCTACACCTTC.

The CDR3, as DNA: TGCGCCAGCAGCTTGGCCGGGACACAGAGGGAGACCCAGTACTTC. Translated: CASSLAGTQRETQYF. This chain uses TRBV5-1 with TRBJ2-5; perhaps TRBD1 as D (6 bases). With 0 bases removed from V and 5 bases from J, the gap between germline ends came to 14 bases. The CDR3 has 15 residues. The germline CDR1 and CDR2 sequences are SGHRS and YFSETQ.

The CDR3 here is CASSLRAALYEQYF. The CDR3 nucleotides read TGTGCCAGCAGTTTGAGAGCCGCCCTCTACGAGCAGTACTTC. The genes are TRBV6-6 and TRBJ2-7, with D uncertain. The V gene lost 4 bases and the J gene lost 3 bases, with 13 bases spanning the gap. The germline gives CDR1 MNHNY, CDR2 SVGAGI (reference sequence). The CDR3 covers 14 residues.

This rearrangement joins TRBV4-1 to TRBJ2-3; 10 nucleotides match TRBD1. Germline V lookup: CDR1 MGHRA, CDR2 YSYEKL. V lost 1 base, J lost 1 base, and 2 bases stayed unmatched. This CDR3 is 16 amino acids long. The CDR3 nucleotides read TGCGCCAGCAGCCAAGGGGACAGGGGCCGCACAGATACGCAGTATTTT. Protein sequence: CASSQGDRGRTDTQYF.

The chain combines TRBV2 with TRBJ2-7; the D is unclear. Germline values: CDR1 SNHLY, CDR2 FYNNEI. Trimming cost V 7 bases and J 3 bases, with 19 bases left between them. There are 15 residues in the CDR3. CDR3 nucleotides: TGTGCCAGCACTTCCGATAACTACCAAGGCTACGAGCAGTACTTC. This sequence encodes CASTSDNYQGYEQYF.

The chain couples TRBV7-9 to TRBJ2-1; TRBD1 is a possible D gene (5 bases). The CDR3 has 15 amino acids. The V end was cut by 4 bases, the J end by 7 bases, with 17 bases between. Germline CDR1 SEHNR, CDR2 FQNEAQ (reference sequence). For the CDR3, the DNA is TGTGCCAGCAGCTCGATTAGGGGTCTGGGGAATGAGCAGTTCTTC. This encodes CASSSIRGLGNEQFF.

This sequence joins TRBV21-1 and TRBJ1-3. TRBV21-1 represents a pseudogene. This CDR3 has 13 residues. CDR3 region: CAREEGLGNTIYF. CDR3 bases: TGTGCCAGGGAGGAGGGGCTTGGAAACACCATATATTTT.

This rearrangement joins TRBV5-6 to TRBJ2-5; 7 bases align to TRBD1. The germline gives CDR1 SGHDT, CDR2 YYEEEE. CDR3 length equals 14 residues. The trim removed 4 bases at V and 5 bases at J, leaving 8 bases unmatched. The CDR3 nucleotides read TGTGCCAGCAGCACCCCGACAGGGAGTGAGACCCAGTACTTC. Its protein product is CASSTPTGSETQYF.

The genes are TRBV30 and TRBJ1-1, with a tentative D call TRBD1 (5 bases). The germline CDR1 and CDR2 sequences are GTSNPN and SVGIG (reference sequence). Trimming removed 4 bases at V and 5 bases at J, with 11 bases between. This CDR3 has 12 amino acids. CDR3 coding DNA: TGTGCCTGGATAGGTGCAGGGACTGAAGCTTTCTTT. Translating gives CAWIGAGTEAFF.

The chain is built from TRBV6-2 or TRBV6-3 and TRBJ2-7; 9 bases agree with TRBD2. The junction had 5 bases not matched to a gene; V was cut back by 2 bases and J by 6 bases. The CDR3 has 14 amino acids. Per the germline V gene, CDR1 is MNHEY and CDR2 is SVGEGT. The CDR3 coding sequence is TGTGCCAGCAGTTACGGCCTAGCGGGGACCGAGCAGTACTTC. Translation gives CASSYGLAGTEQYF.

The chain is built from TRBV27 and TRBJ2-3, with a tentative D call TRBD1 (6 bases). Germline CDR1 is MNHEY and CDR2 is SMNVEV (reference sequence). The CDR3 sequence is 17 residues long. V lost 5 bases and J 4 bases, leaving 22 bases between the germline ends. CDR3 loop: CASSLAGQTAKADTQYF. CDR3 nucleotide sequence: TGTGCCAGCAGTCTCGCCGGACAGACAGCAAAGGCAGATACGCAGTATTTT.

J is TRBJ2-5 and V is TRBV7-9; maybe TRBD1 (5 bases). CDR1 and CDR2 (germline): SEHNR, FQNEAQ (reference sequence). This CDR3 spans 15 amino acids. Between the trimmed V and J ends, which lost 5 bases and 6 bases, there was a span of 19 bases. This chain's CDR3 is CASSPPIWGAQTQYF. CDR3 DNA: TGTGCCAGCAGCCCCCCCATTTGGGGCGCACAGACCCAGTACTTC.